The 10 T cell receptor beta chains below were found in one sample sequenced in a study of blood T cells in healthy people across ages. Together with a sample-barcoded 5' primer, a J-beta primer mix was included in a second PCR lasting roughly 6 to 12 cycles. From the 5' RACE reads, TCRdb called clonotypes with MiXCR, one entry per CDR3 protein. The top ten clones hold approximately 2.1% of a sample with 1.5 million to 2 million distinct CDR3 sequences, about 50% of them seen once. Sequenced material: blood. The source of these receptors is a woman aged 40 to 50 in good health.

This clonotype has a handful of counts. The rearrangement joins TRBV7-2 to TRBJ2-5; maybe TRBD2 (6 bases). CDR1 and CDR2 from the germline V gene are SGHTA and FQGNSA. V was cut by 1 base and J by 5 bases, with 14 bases left in between. The CDR3 length is 15 residues. The CDR3 nucleotides are TGTGCCAGCAGCTTAGGGTCCAAGAGCGGGGAGACCCAGTACTTC. Translated: CASSLGSKSGETQYF. The entire variable domain, with the rest obtained from reference TRBV7-2 and TRBJ2-5, is as follows: GAGVSQSPSNKVTEKGKDVELRCDPISGHTALYWYRQSLGQGLEFLIYFQGNSAPDKSGLPSDRFSAERTGGSVSTLTIQRTQQEDSAVYLCASSLGSKSGETQYFGPGTRLLVL.

This clonotype was detected only a few times. The rearrangement links TRBV28 to TRBJ2-7; 7 bases map to TRBD1. The CDR3 has 14 residues. With V trimmed by 2 bases and J by 7 bases, 8 bases remained unmatched. The V gene's germline CDR1 is MDHEN and CDR2 SYDVKM. The CDR3 spells CASSLRDRAREQYF. The DNA of the CDR3 is TGTGCCAGCAGTTTACGAGACAGGGCGAGGGAGCAGTACTTC.

V and J are TRBV5-1 and TRBJ2-1; 8 bases are a match to TRBD2. The CDR3 sequence is 15 residues long. Germline CDR1 reads SGHRS; CDR2 reads YFSETQ. Trimming at V came to 4 bases and at J to 8 bases, leaving 11 bases not matched to a gene. CDR3 nucleotides: TGCGCCAGCAGCCCCGGGGGGGCGTCTTGGCATGAGCAGTTCTTC. Residues: CASSPGGASWHEQFF.

This clonotype was recorded a few times. The V call is TRBV28, the J call TRBJ2-7; D unclear. The CDR3 runs 14 residues. The germline V gene encodes CDR1 MDHEN and CDR2 SYDVKM. The germline V and J ends were trimmed by 6 bases and 3 bases, with 15 bases remaining between them. CDR3 bases: TGTGCCAGCAGGCTCGCGCCCGCTTACTACGAGCAGTACTTC. Amino acids: CASRLAPAYYEQYF. The full variable domain, completed using reference TRBV28 and TRBJ2-7, is DVKVTQSSRYLVKRTGEKVFLECVQDMDHENMFWYRQDPGLGLRLIYFSYDVKMKEKGDIPEGYSVSREKKERFSLILESASTNQTSMYLCASRLAPAYYEQYFGPGTRLTVT.

The V gene is TRBV12-3 or TRBV12-4, the J gene TRBJ1-5; 9 bases line up with TRBD1. With 8 bases clipped from V and 0 bases from J, the junction kept 8 bases outside the gene matches. The CDR3 is made up of 16 amino acids. The CDR3 DNA is TGTGCCAGCCTAACAGGGGGCCCTTATAGCAATCAGCCCCAGCATTTT. Its protein product is CASLTGGPYSNQPQHF.

V is TRBV4-2 and J is TRBJ2-3; D is unresolved. The V end lost 4 bases, the J end lost 6 bases, and 20 bases lay between the germline ends. From germline, CDR1 is LGHNA and CDR2 YNFKEQ. This CDR3 has 16 residues. CDR3 DNA sequence: TGTGCCAGCAGCCCTACGACAAGGCCTTTCGGGGATACGCAGTATTTT. It specifies CASSPTTRPFGDTQYF.

This chain connects TRBV6-5 to TRBJ2-1; 12 bases match TRBD2. After removal of 2 bases from V and 9 bases from J, the junction contained 5 bases not matched to a gene. The CDR3 runs 15 residues. Germline V gene sequence: CDR1 MNHEY, CDR2 SVGAGI. CDR3 sequence: CASSYLLAGGTEQFF. The CDR3 DNA reads as TGTGCCAGCAGTTACCTACTAGCGGGGGGAACTGAGCAGTTCTTC.

This clonotype was detected only once. The chain uses TRBV20-1 and TRBJ2-5, with D perhaps matching TRBD2 (7 bases). The germline CDR1 and CDR2 sequences are DFQATT and SNEGSKA (reference sequence). The CDR3 contains 14 residues. CDR3 protein: CSETWGGQSGAQYF. The DNA of the CDR3 is TGCAGCGAGACATGGGGGGGCCAATCCGGGGCCCAGTACTTC.

This clonotype has a handful of counts. V gene TRBV12-3 or TRBV12-4 combines with J gene TRBJ2-5; D might be TRBD2 (6 bases). The CDR3 is 14 residues long. Trimming pared 3 bases from V and 4 bases from J, leaving 12 bases between. CDR3 nucleotides: TGTGCCAGCAGTTTCTGGGGGGTGGGAGAGACCCAGTACTTC. It yields the protein CASSFWGVGETQYF.

The J gene is TRBJ1-4, the V gene TRBV28, with D perhaps matching TRBD1 (5 bases). The CDR3 runs to 14 residues. The germline gives CDR1 MDHEN, CDR2 SYDVKM. Trimming cost V 6 bases and J 4 bases, with 12 bases left between them. The CDR3 nucleotides are TGTGCCAGCAGAAACTTAGGGGATAATGAAAAACTGTTTTTT. Amino acid sequence: CASRNLGDNEKLFF.